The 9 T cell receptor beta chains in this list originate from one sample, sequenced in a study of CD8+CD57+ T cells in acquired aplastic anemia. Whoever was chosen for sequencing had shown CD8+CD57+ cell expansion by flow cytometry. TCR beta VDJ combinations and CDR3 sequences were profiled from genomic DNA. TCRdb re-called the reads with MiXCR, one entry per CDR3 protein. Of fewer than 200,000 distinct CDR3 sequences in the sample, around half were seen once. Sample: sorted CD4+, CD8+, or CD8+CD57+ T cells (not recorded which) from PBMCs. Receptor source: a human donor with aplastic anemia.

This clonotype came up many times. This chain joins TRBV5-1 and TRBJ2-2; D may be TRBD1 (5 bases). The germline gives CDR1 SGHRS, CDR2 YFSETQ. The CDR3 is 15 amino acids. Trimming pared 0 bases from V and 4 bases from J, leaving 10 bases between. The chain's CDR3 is CASSLGGRATGELFF. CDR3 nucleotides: TGCGCCAGCAGCTTGGGGGGCAGGGCCACCGGGGAGCTGTTTTTT.

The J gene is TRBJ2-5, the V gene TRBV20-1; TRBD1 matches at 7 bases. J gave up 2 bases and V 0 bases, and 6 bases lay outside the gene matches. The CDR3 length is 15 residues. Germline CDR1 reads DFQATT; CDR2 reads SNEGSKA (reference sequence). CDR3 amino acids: CSAREPSTGQETQYF. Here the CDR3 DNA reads TGCAGTGCTAGAGAACCATCGACAGGGCAAGAGACCCAGTACTTC.

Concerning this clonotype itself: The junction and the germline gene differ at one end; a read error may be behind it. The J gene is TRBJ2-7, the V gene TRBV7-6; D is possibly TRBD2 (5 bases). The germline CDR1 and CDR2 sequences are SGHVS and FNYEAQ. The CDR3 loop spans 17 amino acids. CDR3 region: CASSSARGMSGSYGQYF. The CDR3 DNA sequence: TGTGCCAGCAGCTCGGCGAGAGGTATGAGCGGCTCCTACGGGCAGTACTTC.

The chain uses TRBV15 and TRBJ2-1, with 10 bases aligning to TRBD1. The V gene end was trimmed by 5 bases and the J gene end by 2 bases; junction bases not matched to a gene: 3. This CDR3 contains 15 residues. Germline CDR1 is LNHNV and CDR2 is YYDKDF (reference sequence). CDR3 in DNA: TGTGCCACCAGCGGGGGGACAGGGGCCTACAATGAGCAGTTCTTC. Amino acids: CATSGGTGAYNEQFF. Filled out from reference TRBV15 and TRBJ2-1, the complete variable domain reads DAMVIQNPRYQVTQFGKPVTLSCSQTLNHNVMYWYQQKSSQAPKLLFHYYDKDFNNEADTPDNFQSRRPNTSFCFLDIRSPGLGDTAMYLCATSGGTGAYNEQFFGPGTRLTVL.

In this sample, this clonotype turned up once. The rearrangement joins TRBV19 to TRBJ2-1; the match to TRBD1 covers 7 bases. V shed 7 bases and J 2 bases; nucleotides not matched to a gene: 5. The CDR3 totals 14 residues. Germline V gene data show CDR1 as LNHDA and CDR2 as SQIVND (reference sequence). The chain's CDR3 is CASKPGQTYNEQFF. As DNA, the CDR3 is TGTGCCAGTAAACCGGGACAGACCTACAATGAGCAGTTCTTC.

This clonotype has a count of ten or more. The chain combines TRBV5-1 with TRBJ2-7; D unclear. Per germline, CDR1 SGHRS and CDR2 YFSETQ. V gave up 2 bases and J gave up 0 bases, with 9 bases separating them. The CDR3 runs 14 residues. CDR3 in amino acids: CASSLAGSSYEQYF. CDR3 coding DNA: TGCGCCAGCAGCTTAGCCGGGTCCTCCTACGAGCAGTACTTC.

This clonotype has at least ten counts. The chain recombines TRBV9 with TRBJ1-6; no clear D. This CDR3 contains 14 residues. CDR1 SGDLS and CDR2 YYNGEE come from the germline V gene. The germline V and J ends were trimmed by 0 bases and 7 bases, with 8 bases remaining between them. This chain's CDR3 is CASSVGGGNSPLHF. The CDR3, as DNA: TGTGCCAGCAGCGTAGGCGGCGGGAATTCACCCCTCCACTTT.

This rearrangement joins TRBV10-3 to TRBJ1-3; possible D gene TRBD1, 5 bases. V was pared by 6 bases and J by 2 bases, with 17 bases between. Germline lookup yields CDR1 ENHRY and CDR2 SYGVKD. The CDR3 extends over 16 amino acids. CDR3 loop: CAIRDYGHITGNTIYF. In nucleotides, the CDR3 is TGTGCCATCAGAGATTACGGACACATAACTGGAAACACCATATATTTT.

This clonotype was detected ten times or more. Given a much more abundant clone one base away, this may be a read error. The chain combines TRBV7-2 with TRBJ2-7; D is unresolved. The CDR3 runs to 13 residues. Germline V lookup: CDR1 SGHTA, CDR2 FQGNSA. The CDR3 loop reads CASSSGRFYERYF. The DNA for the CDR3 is TGTGCCAGCAGCTCAGGACGGTTTTACGAGCGGTACTTC.